Here is one T cell receptor beta chain with its context. The sample is drawn from a study of T-cell reconstitution after alpha-beta-depleted transplantation in children. Trimming removed 6 bases at V and 2 bases at J, with 17 bases between. In germline, CDR1 is SGHAT, CDR2 FQDESV (reference sequence). CDR3 length: 16 amino acids. Researchers prepared the TCRbeta library using unique molecular identifiers, the study reports. TCRdb recomputed calls from the PCR reads with MiXCR, one row per CDR3 protein. The sample yields a few hundred thousand distinct CDR3 sequences, roughly 11% seen once. The specimen was PBMCs from the stem cell graft donor, collected from the stem cell graft. This TCR was recovered from a human donor who donated a stem cell graft to a child with acute myeloid leukemia. The chain is built from TRBV11-1 and TRBJ1-5; TRBD1 is a possible D gene (6 bases). The CDR3 nucleotides read TGTGCCAGCAGTTCTACCGGGACAATCGGCAATCAGCCCCAGCATTTT. This codes for CASSSTGTIGNQPQHF.